The TCR beta chain under discussion was sequenced for a study of blood T cell repertoires in COVID-19. For the study at large: Sites in the United States, Italy and Spain provided acute and convalescent COVID-19 samples. In each case, the material was cDNA or gDNA derived from T cells, B-cell-depleted T cells, or PBMCs.

This CDR3 spans 11 amino acids. V lost 6 bases, J lost 3 bases, and 8 bases lay in between. In germline, CDR1 is DFQATT, CDR2 SNEGSKA (reference sequence). Source study methods: For nucleated cells, counts were estimated from reference gene primer amplification. Profiled with immunoSEQ multiplex PCR; TCRdb holds only in-frame clones, not every one. The V and J calls and clone size were taken over from that table, and D and trimming were inferred from the DNA. The sample records about 34,000 clones, 75% being singletons. The source of this sequence is an elderly man with active or convalescent COVID-19. The sequenced sample was peripheral blood. The V gene is TRBV20-1, the J gene TRBJ1-1; no reliable D call. CDR3 amino acids: CSALTDTEAFF. The CDR3 DNA reads as TGCAGTGCCTTAACAGACACTGAAGCTTTCTTT.